This record looks at one T cell receptor (beta chain) sequence and its context. As yet, its antigen is unknown. A read error may produce the germline difference seen at one junction end. This record comes from a study of T cell responses to AZD1222 COVID-19 vaccine. Germline V CDR1 and CDR2: SGHVS, FQNEAQ. The CDR3 has 14 residues. The study's findings and limits: Clonal diversity may have been underestimated in mostly white British donors. Baseline seropositivity characterized only a handful of AZD1222 recipients.

Clones were sequenced by immunoSEQ multiplex PCR, and TCRdb holds only the in-frame ones, with some missing. In the table there are approximately 97,000 clones, approximately 81% of which are singletons. The sequencing used peripheral blood, collected on day 0 of AZD1222 vaccination. The clonotype comes from an adult in good health. The genes are TRBV7-8 and TRBJ2-3; 11 bases map to TRBD2. The CDR3 reads CASSLATRSSGGSF. The DNA of the CDR3 is TGTGCCAGCAGCTTAGCGACCCGCTCTAGCGGGGGGTCATTT. The whole variable domain, remainder taken from reference TRBV7-8 and TRBJ2-3, is GAGVSQSPRYKVAKRGQDVALRCDPISGHVSLFWYQQALGQGPEFLTYFQNEAQLDKSGLPSDRFFAERPEGSVSTLKIQRTQQEDSAVYLCASSLATRSSGGSFGPGTRLTVL.